This TCR beta chain was sequenced during a study of shared clonotypes between healthy human individuals. For the study at large: A couple of women and a few men aged 18 to 49 made up the donors. Per-donor plates numbered three CD4 naive, three CD4 memory, two CD8 naive and one CD8 memory.

The method was immunoSEQ multiplex PCR; TCRdb's version includes in-frame clones alone and lacks a portion of them. This sample carries approximately 320,000 clones, roughly 70% of them seen once, and the ten largest clones take 10%. Trimming left V 7 bases short and J 2 bases short, with 15 bases between. Looked up from germline, CDR1 is SGHTA and CDR2 is FQGNSA. This CDR3 has 14 amino acids. Findings of the study overall: Estimated richness values were generally larger in naive subsets than in memory subsets. The low donor count limited represented genetic and exposure-history diversity.

To note about this clone: Its target is unknown.

Sequences were obtained from memory CD4+ T cells sorted from blood. The sample's subset: CD45RA-negative fraction. This sequence was found in a young man in good health. The chain carries TRBV7-2 and TRBJ2-7; a possible D gene is TRBD1 (6 bases). The CDR3 sequence: CASKRYRDAYEQYF. CDR3 sequence (DNA): TGTGCCAGCAAAAGGTACAGGGACGCCTACGAGCAGTACTTC.